One sample yielded the 16 T cell receptor beta chains listed below, sequenced in a study of neoadjuvant anti-PD-1 for oral cavity cancer. The repertoire was sequenced with immunoSEQ multiplex PCR; TCRdb's copy has only in-frame clones and lacks some. The sample holds 6,500 to 8,500 clones, 48% seen once. This specimen was tumor tissue, taken before nivolumab (anti-PD-1) treatment. Receptors originate from a person aged 40 to 85 with oral cavity squamous cell carcinoma.

This clone was recorded once. This chain joins TRBV7-8 and TRBJ1-5, with D tentatively TRBD1 (6 bases). Germline CDR1 reads SGHVS; CDR2 reads FQNEAQ. V was trimmed by 0 bases and J by 7 bases, leaving 13 bases between them. The CDR3 extends over 15 amino acids. The CDR3 DNA reads TGTGCCAGCAGCTTAGCGTCAGGGGTGGGCCAGCCCCAGCATTTT. Amino acid sequence: CASSLASGVGQPQHF.

V is TRBV6-1 and J is TRBJ2-1; 12 bases agree with TRBD1. This CDR3 has 14 amino acids. The junction had 6 bases not matched to a gene; V was cut back by 8 bases and J by 7 bases. Germline lookup yields CDR1 MNHNS and CDR2 SASEGT. The CDR3 protein is CASWLGQGANEQFF. In DNA form, the CDR3 reads TGTGCCAGCTGGCTGGGACAGGGGGCGAATGAGCAGTTCTTC.

There are a few counts of this clone. The genes are TRBV5-4 and TRBJ1-5, with 7 bases fitting TRBD1. After removal of 4 bases from V and 4 bases from J, the junction contained 5 bases not matched to a gene. This CDR3 has 14 amino acids. Germline V gene lookup returns CDR1 SGHNT and CDR2 YYREEE (reference sequence). The CDR3 protein is CASSTDRSNQPQHF. CDR3 bases: TGTGCCAGCAGCACGGACAGGTCGAATCAGCCCCAGCATTTT.

The rearrangement uses TRBV30 and TRBJ2-1; TRBD2 might be the D (5 bases). Trimming stripped 4 bases from V and 4 bases from J, with 20 bases between. The germline V gene has CDR1 GTSNPN and CDR2 SVGIG (reference sequence). This CDR3 comprises 16 residues. Here the CDR3 DNA reads TGTGCCTGGACCAAAATGGGCGCGGGTGTGTACAATGAGCAGTTCTTC. Protein sequence: CAWTKMGAGVYNEQFF.

The chain joins TRBV11-2 to TRBJ1-1; 8 bases are shared with TRBD1. Per the germline V gene, CDR1 is SGHAT and CDR2 is FQNNGV. There are 12 residues in the CDR3. The V gene end was trimmed by 6 bases and the J gene end by 4 bases; junction bases not matched to a gene: 1. The CDR3 reads CASRGQGTEAFF. CDR3 nucleotide sequence: TGTGCCAGCAGAGGACAGGGCACTGAAGCTTTCTTT.

The chain uses TRBV18 and TRBJ1-1; D possibly corresponds to TRBD1 (5 bases). CDR3 length equals 13 residues. V dropped 4 bases and J dropped 1 base, with 7 bases sitting between them. Germline loops: CDR1 KGHSH, CDR2 LQKENI. CDR3 in DNA: TGTGCCAGCTCACAGGGGTCGAACACTGAAGCTTTCTTT. It yields the protein CASSQGSNTEAFF.

This clone showed up just a few times. J is TRBJ1-1 and V is TRBV19; a weak D match, TRBD1 (5 bases). V lost 11 bases to trimming and J lost 0 bases, with 13 bases between them. Germline CDR1 reads LNHDA; CDR2 reads SQIVND (reference sequence). The CDR3 has 13 residues. CDR3 protein: CAAKRQLNTEAFF. For the CDR3, the DNA is TGTGCCGCCAAAAGACAGTTGAACACTGAAGCTTTCTTT. The full variable domain, in which reference TRBV19 and TRBJ1-1 provide the parts outside the CDR3, is DGGITQSPKYLFRKEGQNVTLSCEQNLNHDAMYWYRQDPGQGLRLIYYSQIVNDFQKGDIAEGYSVSREKKESFPLTVTSAQKNPTAFYLCAAKRQLNTEAFFGQGTRLTVV.

In its sample, this clone was seen a few times. CDR3 residues: CTSRPTTGGDEKLFF. The CDR3 bases are TGCACCAGCAGGCCCACGACAGGGGGCGACGAAAAACTGTTTTTT. The chain has TRBV1 and TRBJ1-4; the tabulated D call, TRBD1, remains unverified against the DNA. TRBV1 is a listed pseudogene. This CDR3 is built from 15 residues.

This clone occurred a few times. The chain uses TRBV10-3 and TRBJ2-7; D possibly corresponds to TRBD1 (5 bases). The CDR3 has 14 amino acids. The germline CDR1 and CDR2 sequences are ENHRY and SYGVKD. V was shortened by 8 bases and J by 3 bases, with 17 bases between the two germline ends. The CDR3 coding sequence is TGTGCCATCGCCCCTCAAGGGGTAGTCTACGAGCAGTACTTC. Its protein product is CAIAPQGVVYEQYF.

The chain uses TRBV5-8 and TRBJ2-6, with D possibly matching TRBD1 (6 bases). CDR1 and CDR2 (germline): SGHTS, YDEGEE. CDR3 length: 15 residues. Trimming took 4 bases from V and 4 from J, leaving 12 bases between them. CDR3 sequence reads: CASSTYRAGANVLTF. The CDR3 nucleotides read TGTGCCAGCAGCACCTACAGGGCCGGGGCCAACGTCCTGACTTTC.

The table lists this clone with a count of one. The chain employs TRBV5-1 and TRBJ2-1; D might be TRBD1 (5 bases). The CDR3 is made up of 16 amino acids. V was trimmed by 0 bases and J by 5 bases, leaving 15 bases between them. Germline-derived CDR1 and CDR2 are SGHRS and YFSETQ. The CDR3, as DNA: TGCGCCAGCAGCTTGGGTCCGGGCCCCAGGGACAATGAGCAGTTCTTC. Translated, it gives CASSLGPGPRDNEQFF.

The rearrangement joins TRBV5-1 to TRBJ1-5; 10 nucleotides match TRBD1. In germline, CDR1 is SGHRS, CDR2 YFSETQ. After removal of 4 bases from V and 0 bases from J, the junction contained 4 bases not matched to a gene. The CDR3 length is 16 residues. The CDR3 reads CASSPGTGDSNQPQHF. CDR3 nucleotides: TGCGCCAGCAGCCCCGGGACAGGGGATAGCAATCAGCCCCAGCATTTT.

The chain combines TRBV25-1 with TRBJ2-7; TRBD1 aligns across 8 bases. Losses at the gene ends were 3 bases for V and 4 bases for J; bases not matched to a gene: 8. This CDR3 is 15 amino acids long. Germline-derived CDR1 and CDR2 are MGHDK and SYGVNS. The CDR3 nucleotides are TGTGCCAGCAGTGATGCGAACAGGGGGAGGTACGAGCAGTACTTC. Its protein is CASSDANRGRYEQYF.

The chain employs TRBV7-9 and TRBJ2-1, with 8 bases fitting TRBD2. CDR3 length: 17 residues. Per germline, CDR1 SEHNR and CDR2 FQNEAQ (reference sequence). V trimming: 3 bases; J trimming: 5 bases; junction bases outside the gene matches: 12. The CDR3 loop reads CASSLIGSPSGHNEQFF. The CDR3 coding sequence is TGTGCCAGCAGCTTGATCGGGTCGCCTAGCGGGCACAATGAGCAGTTCTTC.

The genes are TRBV9 and TRBJ2-3; 9 bases are shared with TRBD2. The CDR3 runs 16 residues. CDR1 and CDR2 from the germline V gene are SGDLS and YYNGEE. The ends lost 4 bases at V and 1 base at J; junction bases unmatched: 7. The CDR3 DNA sequence: TGTGCCAGCAGCCCCGGGATAGCGGGAGGCACAGATACGCAGTATTTT. It codes for CASSPGIAGGTDTQYF.

V is TRBV7-2 and J is TRBJ1-4; D not resolved. There are 15 residues in the CDR3. Germline assignment: CDR1 SGHTA and CDR2 FQGNSA. Trimming removed 3 bases at V and 0 bases at J, with 8 bases between. CDR3 sequence reads: CASSFPSTTNEKLFF. DNA of the CDR3: TGTGCCAGCAGCTTTCCCAGTACAACTAATGAAAAACTGTTTTTT.